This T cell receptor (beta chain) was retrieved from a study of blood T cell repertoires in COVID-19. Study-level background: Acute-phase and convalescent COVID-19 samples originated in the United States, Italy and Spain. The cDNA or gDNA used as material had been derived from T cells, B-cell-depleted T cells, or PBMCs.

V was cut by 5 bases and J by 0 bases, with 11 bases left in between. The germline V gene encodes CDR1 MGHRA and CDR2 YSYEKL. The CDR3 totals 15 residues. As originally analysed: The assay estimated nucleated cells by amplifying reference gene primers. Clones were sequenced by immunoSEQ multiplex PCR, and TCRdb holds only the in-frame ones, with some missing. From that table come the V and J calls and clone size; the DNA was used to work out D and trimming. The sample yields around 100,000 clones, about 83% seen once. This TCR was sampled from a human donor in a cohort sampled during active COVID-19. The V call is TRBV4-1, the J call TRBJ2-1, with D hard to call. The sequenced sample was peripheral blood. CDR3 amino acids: CASSVGLSSYNEQFF. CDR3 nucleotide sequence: TGCGCCAGCAGCGTCGGTCTGAGCTCCTACAATGAGCAGTTCTTC.